The sequence of this TCR beta chain was determined in a study of blood T cell repertoires in COVID-19. Study background: The United States, Italy and Spain supplied acute and convalescent COVID-19 samples. Nucleic acid was either cDNA or gDNA, and it came from T cells, B-cell-depleted T cells, or PBMCs.

Original methodology: Amplification of reference gene primers provided the estimated nucleated cell counts. Sequenced by immunoSEQ multiplex PCR; TCRdb stores in-frame clones only, minus some. That table is the source of V, J and clone size, and D and trimming were worked out from the DNA. The sample consists of tens of thousands of clones, 80% to 95% of them appearing once. J was trimmed by 4 bases and V by 5 bases; bases with no gene match: 8. The CDR3 contains 16 residues. Looked up from germline, CDR1 is SGHVS and CDR2 is FNYEAQ. The chain has TRBV7-6 and TRBJ2-1; TRBD2 matches 10 bases. The sequence derives from a human donor with active COVID-19. The donor label of this sample is uncertain. Material: peripheral blood. CDR3 sequence: CASSLRGLAEYNEQFF. In nucleotides, the CDR3 is TGTGCCAGCAGCCTCCGCGGACTAGCGGAATACAATGAGCAGTTCTTC.